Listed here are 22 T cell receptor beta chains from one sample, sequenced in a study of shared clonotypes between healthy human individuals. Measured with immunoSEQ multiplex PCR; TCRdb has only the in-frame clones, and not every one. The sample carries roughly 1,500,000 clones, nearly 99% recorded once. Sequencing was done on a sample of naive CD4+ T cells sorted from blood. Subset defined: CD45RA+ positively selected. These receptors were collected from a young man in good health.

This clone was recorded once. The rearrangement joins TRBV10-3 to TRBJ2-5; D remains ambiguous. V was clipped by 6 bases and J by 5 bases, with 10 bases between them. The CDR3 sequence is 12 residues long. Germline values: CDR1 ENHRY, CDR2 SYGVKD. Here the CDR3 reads CAISPNRETQYF. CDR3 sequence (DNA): TGTGCCATCAGCCCGAATAGGGAGACCCAGTACTTC.

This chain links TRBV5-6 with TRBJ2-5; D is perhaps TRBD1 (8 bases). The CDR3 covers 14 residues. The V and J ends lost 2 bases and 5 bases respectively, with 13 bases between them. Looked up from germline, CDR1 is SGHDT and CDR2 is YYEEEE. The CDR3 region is CASSFRGREETQYF. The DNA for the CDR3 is TGTGCCAGCAGCTTCAGGGGGCGGGAGGAGACCCAGTACTTC.

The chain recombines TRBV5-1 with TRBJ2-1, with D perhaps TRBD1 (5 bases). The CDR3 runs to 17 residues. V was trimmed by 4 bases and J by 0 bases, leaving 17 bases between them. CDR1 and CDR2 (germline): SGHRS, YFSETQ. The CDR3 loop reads CASSPGLAASSYNEQFF. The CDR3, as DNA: TGCGCCAGCAGCCCAGGGTTGGCAGCAAGCTCCTACAATGAGCAGTTCTTC.

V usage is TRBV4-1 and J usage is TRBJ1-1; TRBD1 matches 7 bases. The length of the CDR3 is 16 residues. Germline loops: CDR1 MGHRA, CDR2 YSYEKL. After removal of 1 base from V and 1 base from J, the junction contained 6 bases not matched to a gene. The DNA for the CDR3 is TGCGCCAGCAGCCAAGTAGGGACAGTTAAGAACACTGAAGCTTTCTTT. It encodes CASSQVGTVKNTEAFF.

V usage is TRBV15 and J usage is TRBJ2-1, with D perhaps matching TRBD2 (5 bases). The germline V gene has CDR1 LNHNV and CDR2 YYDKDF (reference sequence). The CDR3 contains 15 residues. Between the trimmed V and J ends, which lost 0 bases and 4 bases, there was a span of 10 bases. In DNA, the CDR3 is TGTGCCACCAGCAGAGATCTAGCAGAGTACAATGAGCAGTTCTTC. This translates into CATSRDLAEYNEQFF.

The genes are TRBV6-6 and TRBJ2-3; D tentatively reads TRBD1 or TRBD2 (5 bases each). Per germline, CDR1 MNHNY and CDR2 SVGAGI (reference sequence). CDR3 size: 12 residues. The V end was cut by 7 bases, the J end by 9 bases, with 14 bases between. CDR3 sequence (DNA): TGTGCCAGCACCGCCTGGGACGGCACGCAGTATTTT. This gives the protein CASTAWDGTQYF.

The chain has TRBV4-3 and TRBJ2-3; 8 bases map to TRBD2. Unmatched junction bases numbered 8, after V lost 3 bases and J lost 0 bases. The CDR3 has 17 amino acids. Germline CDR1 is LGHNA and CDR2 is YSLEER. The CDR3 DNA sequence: TGCGCCAGCAGCCAGATAGCGGGATTCCTTAGCACAGATACGCAGTATTTT. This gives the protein CASSQIAGFLSTDTQYF.

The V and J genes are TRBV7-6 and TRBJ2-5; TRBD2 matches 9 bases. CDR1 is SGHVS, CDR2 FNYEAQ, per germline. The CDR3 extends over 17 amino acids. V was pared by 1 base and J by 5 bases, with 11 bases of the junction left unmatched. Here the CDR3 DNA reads TGTGCCAGCAGCTTAGAGGCGGGAGGGCCGTGGGGTGAGACCCAGTACTTC. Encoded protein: CASSLEAGGPWGETQYF.

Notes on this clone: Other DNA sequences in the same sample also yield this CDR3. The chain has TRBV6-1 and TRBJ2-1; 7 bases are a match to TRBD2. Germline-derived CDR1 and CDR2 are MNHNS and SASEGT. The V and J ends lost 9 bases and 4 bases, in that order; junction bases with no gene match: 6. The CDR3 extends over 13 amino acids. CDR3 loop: CASRGSGYNEQFF. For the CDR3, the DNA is TGTGCCAGTCGGGGTAGCGGGTACAATGAGCAGTTCTTC.

CDR3 residues: CASGGGGGNEKLFF. As DNA, the CDR3 is TGTGCCAGCGGAGGGGGAGGAGGTAATGAAAAACTGTTTTTT. The V and J genes are TRBV2 and TRBJ1-4; a possible D gene is TRBD1 (6 bases). The CDR3 contains 14 residues. V shed 8 bases and J shed 4 bases, with 14 bases lying between them. Per germline, CDR1 SNHLY and CDR2 FYNNEI.

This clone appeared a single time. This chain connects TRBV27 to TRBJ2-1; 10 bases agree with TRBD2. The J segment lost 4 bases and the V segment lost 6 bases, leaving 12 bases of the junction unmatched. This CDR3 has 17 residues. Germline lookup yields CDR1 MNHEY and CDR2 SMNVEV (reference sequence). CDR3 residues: CASRWGLGLADYNEQFF. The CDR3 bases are TGTGCCAGCAGATGGGGTCTCGGACTAGCGGATTACAATGAGCAGTTCTTC.

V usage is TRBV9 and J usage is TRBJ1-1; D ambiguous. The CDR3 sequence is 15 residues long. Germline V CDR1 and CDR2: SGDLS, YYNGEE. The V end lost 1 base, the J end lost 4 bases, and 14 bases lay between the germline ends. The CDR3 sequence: CASSVFGVGTTEAFF. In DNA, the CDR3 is TGTGCCAGCAGCGTATTCGGGGTCGGTACCACTGAAGCTTTCTTT.

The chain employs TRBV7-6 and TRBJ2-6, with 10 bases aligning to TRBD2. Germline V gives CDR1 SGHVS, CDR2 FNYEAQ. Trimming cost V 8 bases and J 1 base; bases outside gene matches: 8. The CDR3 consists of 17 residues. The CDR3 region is CASGAGTSESGANVLTF. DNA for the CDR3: TGTGCCAGCGGCGCCGGGACTAGCGAGTCTGGGGCCAACGTCCTGACTTTC.

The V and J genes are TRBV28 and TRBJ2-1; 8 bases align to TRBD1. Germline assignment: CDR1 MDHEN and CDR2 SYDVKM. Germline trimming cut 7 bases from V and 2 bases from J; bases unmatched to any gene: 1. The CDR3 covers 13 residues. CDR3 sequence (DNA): TGTGCCAGCACGACAGGGGCCTACAATGAGCAGTTCTTC. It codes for CASTTGAYNEQFF.

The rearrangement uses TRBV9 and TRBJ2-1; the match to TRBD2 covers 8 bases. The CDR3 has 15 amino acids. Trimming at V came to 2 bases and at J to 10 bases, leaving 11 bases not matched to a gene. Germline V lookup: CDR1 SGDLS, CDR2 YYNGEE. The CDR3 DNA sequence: TGTGCCAGCAGCGTTGGTAGCGGGGCCCCGGGGGAGCAGTTCTTC. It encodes CASSVGSGAPGEQFF.

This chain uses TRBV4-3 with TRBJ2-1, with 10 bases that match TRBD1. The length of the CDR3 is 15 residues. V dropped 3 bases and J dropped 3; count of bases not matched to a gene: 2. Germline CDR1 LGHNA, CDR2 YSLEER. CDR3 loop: CASSQGQGLYNEQFF. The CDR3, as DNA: TGCGCCAGCAGCCAGGGACAGGGGCTCTACAATGAGCAGTTCTTC.

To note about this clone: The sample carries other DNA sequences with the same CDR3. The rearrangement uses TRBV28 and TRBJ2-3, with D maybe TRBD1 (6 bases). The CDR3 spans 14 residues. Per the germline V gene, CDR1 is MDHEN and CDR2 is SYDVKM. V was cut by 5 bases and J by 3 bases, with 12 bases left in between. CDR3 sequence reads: CASSPQGITDTQYF. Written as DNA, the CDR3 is TGTGCCAGCAGTCCACAGGGAATTACAGATACGCAGTATTTT.

CDR3 protein: CATSRWTSGGSGANVLTF. The CDR3, as DNA: TGTGCCACCAGCAGGTGGACTAGCGGAGGCTCTGGGGCCAACGTCCTGACTTTC. This rearrangement joins TRBV15 to TRBJ2-6, with TRBD2 identical over 10 bases. V dropped 3 bases and J dropped 0; count of bases not matched to a gene: 5. CDR3 length equals 18 residues. Germline assignment: CDR1 LNHNV and CDR2 YYDKDF (reference sequence).

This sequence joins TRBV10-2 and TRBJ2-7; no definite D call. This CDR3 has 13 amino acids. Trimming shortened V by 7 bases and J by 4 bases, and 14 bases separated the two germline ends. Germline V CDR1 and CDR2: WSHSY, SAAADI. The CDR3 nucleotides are TGCGCCAGCATGGCGTCCATCGGATACGAGCAGTACTTC. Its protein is CASMASIGYEQYF.

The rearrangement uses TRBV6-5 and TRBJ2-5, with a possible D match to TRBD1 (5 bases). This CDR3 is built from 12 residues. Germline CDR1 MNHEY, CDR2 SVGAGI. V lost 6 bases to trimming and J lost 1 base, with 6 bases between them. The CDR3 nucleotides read TGTGCCAGCAGCGACAGCCAAGAGACCCAGTACTTC. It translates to CASSDSQETQYF.

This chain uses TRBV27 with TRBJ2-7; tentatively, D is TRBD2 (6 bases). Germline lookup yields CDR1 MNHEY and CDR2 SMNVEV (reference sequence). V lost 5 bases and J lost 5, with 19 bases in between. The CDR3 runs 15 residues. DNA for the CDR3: TGTGCCAGCAGTCCCTTGACTAGGGCGGCCCACGAGCAGTACTTC. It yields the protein CASSPLTRAAHEQYF.

CDR3 amino acids: CASSRNQPPKDEQYF. The CDR3 DNA reads TGCGCCAGCAGCCGCAACCAACCTCCTAAGGACGAGCAGTACTTC. This chain joins TRBV4-1 and TRBJ2-7; D is undetermined. The CDR3 loop spans 15 amino acids. Germline V gene sequence: CDR1 MGHRA, CDR2 YSYEKL. V was pared by 4 bases and J by 5 bases, with 18 bases between.